These T cell receptor beta chains were read from a single sample in a study of blood T cell repertoires in COVID-19. The protocol was immunoSEQ multiplex PCR, while the TCRdb copy is restricted to in-frame clones and leaves out a portion. The sample lists approximately 250,000 clones; around 82% were seen once. Sequenced material: peripheral blood. Receptor source: a human donor in a cohort sampled during active COVID-19. Both conserved end residues are part of each CDR3. D genes are given only for firm matches. For some rows the clone size is stated as once, few or many, or as a class when expanded; others skip it.

size: .
D: .
V: TRBV4-3
J: TRBJ2-1
CDR3: CASSRGSYNEQFF
DNA: TGCGCCAGCAGCCGCGGCTCCTACAATGAGCAGTTCTTC

size: .
D: .
V: TRBV19
J: TRBJ1-2
CDR3: CASSIGRQGNGYTF
DNA: TGTGCCAGTAGTATAGGGCGGCAGGGGAATGGCTACACCTTC

size: .
D: TRBD2
V: TRBV7-2
J: TRBJ2-4
CDR3: CASSLLVTSGIRYF
DNA: TGTGCCAGCAGCTTACTGGTGACTAGCGGGATTAGGTACTTC

size: .
D: TRBD1
V: TRBV4-2
J: TRBJ1-1
CDR3: CASSRRTGGLNTEAFF
DNA: TGTGCCAGCAGCCGACGGACAGGGGGTCTTAACACTGAAGCTTTCTTT

size: .
D: .
V: TRBV11-2
J: TRBJ1-2
CDR3: CASSQWGRTNYGYTF
DNA: TGTGCCAGCAGTCAATGGGGCAGAACTAACTATGGCTACACCTTC

size: once
D: TRBD1
V: TRBV10-1
J: TRBJ2-2
CDR3: CASSLGQGGFGELFF
DNA: TGCGCCAGCAGCCTCGGACAGGGCGGGTTCGGGGAGCTGTTTTTT

size: .
D: TRBD1
V: TRBV6-5
J: TRBJ1-2
CDR3: CASSYGTANYGYTF
DNA: TGTGCCAGCAGTTACGGGACAGCCAACTATGGCTACACCTTC

size: .
D: TRBD1
V: TRBV6-5
J: TRBJ1-1
CDR3: CASRPDRAWNTEAFF
DNA: TGTGCCAGCAGGCCCGACAGGGCATGGAACACTGAAGCTTTCTTT

size: .
D: .
V: TRBV19
J: TRBJ1-1
CDR3: CASSIQGMNTEAFF
DNA: TGTGCCAGTAGTATTCAGGGTATGAACACTGAAGCTTTCTTT

size: once
D: TRBD1
V: TRBV27
J: TRBJ1-2
CDR3: CASSILQGAGGYTF
DNA: TGTGCCAGCAGTATTCTACAGGGGGCTGGAGGCTACACCTTC

size: .
D: .
V: TRBV2
J: TRBJ1-5
CDR3: CASSEAQGPQHF
DNA: TGTGCCAGCAGTGAAGCGCAGGGACCCCAGCATTTT

size: .
D: .
V: TRBV10-1
J: TRBJ2-2
CDR3: CASRRTVTGELFF
DNA: TGCGCCAGCAGAAGGACAGTTACCGGGGAGCTGTTTTTT

size: .
D: .
V: TRBV7-3
J: TRBJ2-3
CDR3: CASSPDFSDTQYF
DNA: TGTGCCAGCAGCCCGGACTTTTCCGATACGCAGTATTTT

size: .
D: .
V: TRBV15
J: TRBJ2-1
CDR3: CATSRNSGNRYNEQFF
DNA: TGTGCCACCAGCAGAAATTCAGGGAATCGCTACAATGAGCAGTTCTTC

size: .
D: .
V: TRBV7-3
J: TRBJ1-1
CDR3: CASSLRQANTEAFF
DNA: TGTGCCAGCAGCCTCCGACAGGCGAACACTGAAGCTTTCTTT

size: .
D: TRBD1
V: TRBV10-3
J: TRBJ1-2
CDR3: CAISEEQGTGLYGYTF
DNA: TGTGCCATCAGTGAAGAACAGGGGACGGGGCTCTATGGCTACACCTTC